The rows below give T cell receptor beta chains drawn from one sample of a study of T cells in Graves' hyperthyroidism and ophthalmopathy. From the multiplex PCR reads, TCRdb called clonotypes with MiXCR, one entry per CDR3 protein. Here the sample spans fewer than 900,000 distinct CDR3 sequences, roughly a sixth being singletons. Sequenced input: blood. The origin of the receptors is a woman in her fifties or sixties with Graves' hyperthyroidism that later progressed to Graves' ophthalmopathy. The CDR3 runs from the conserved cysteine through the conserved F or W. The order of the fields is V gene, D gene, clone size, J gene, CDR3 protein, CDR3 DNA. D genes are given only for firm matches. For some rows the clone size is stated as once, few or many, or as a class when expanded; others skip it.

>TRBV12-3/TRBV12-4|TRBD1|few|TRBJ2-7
CASSLVGQGNVEQYF
TGTGCCAGCAGTTTAGTAGGACAGGGAAACGTCGAGCAGTACTTC
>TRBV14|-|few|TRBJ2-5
CASSPSAGGYPETQYF
TGTGCCAGCAGCCCCTCGGCAGGGGGGTACCCAGAGACCCAGTACTTC
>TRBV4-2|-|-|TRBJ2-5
CASSQGHQETQYF
TGTGCCAGCAGCCAAGGACACCAAGAGACCCAGTACTTC
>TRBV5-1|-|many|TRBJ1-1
CASRGAGAKEAFF
TGCGCCAGCAGGGGGGCGGGCGCGAAGGAAGCTTTCTTT
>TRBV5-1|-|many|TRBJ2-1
CASMPGRGSNEQFF
TGCGCCAGCATGCCTGGAAGGGGAAGCAATGAGCAGTTCTTC
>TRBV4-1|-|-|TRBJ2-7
CASSEPETTYEQYF
TGCGCCAGCAGCGAACCAGAGACGACCTACGAGCAGTACTTC
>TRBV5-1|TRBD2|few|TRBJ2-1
CASRKRDGDNEQFF
TGCGCCAGCAGGAAGCGGGACGGGGACAATGAGCAGTTCTTC
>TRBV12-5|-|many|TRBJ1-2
CASGLVHGTYGYTF
TGTGCTAGTGGTTTGGTACATGGAACCTATGGCTACACCTTC
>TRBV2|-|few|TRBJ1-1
CASSPYDTEAFF
TGTGCCAGCAGTCCGTATGACACTGAAGCTTTCTTT
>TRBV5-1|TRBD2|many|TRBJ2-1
CASTSLAGLSYNEQFF
TGCGCCAGTACAAGTCTAGCGGGGCTCTCCTACAATGAGCAGTTCTTC
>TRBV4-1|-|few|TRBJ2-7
CASSQRERQGPYNEQYF
TGCGCCAGCAGCCAACGTGAGAGGCAGGGTCCCTACAATGAGCAGTACTTC
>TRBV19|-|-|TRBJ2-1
CASSTPRTRSGDEQFF
TGTGCCAGTAGTACCCCGAGGACCCGTTCGGGGGATGAGCAGTTCTTC
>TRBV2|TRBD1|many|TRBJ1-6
CASWTGNRVQPLHF
TGTGCCAGCTGGACAGGGAATCGCGTCCAACCCCTCCACTTT
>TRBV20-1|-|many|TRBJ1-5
CSARGFQPQHF
TGCAGTGCTAGAGGGTTTCAGCCCCAGCATTTT
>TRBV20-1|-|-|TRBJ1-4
CSAREKAVGEKLFF
TGCAGTGCTAGAGAGAAGGCGGTTGGGGAAAAACTGTTTTTT
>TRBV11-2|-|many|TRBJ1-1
CASSLMRVGAEAFF
TGTGCCAGCAGCTTAATGCGTGTGGGCGCTGAAGCTTTCTTT
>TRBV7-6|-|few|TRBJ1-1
CASSALGRNTEAFF
TGTGCCAGCAGCGCCTTGGGCCGCAACACTGAAGCTTTCTTT
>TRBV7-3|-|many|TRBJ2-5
CASSPRGPETQYF
TGTGCCAGCAGCCCGCGGGGGCCGGAGACCCAGTACTTC
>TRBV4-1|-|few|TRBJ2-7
CASSQDDFSYEQYF
TGCGCCAGCAGCCAAGATGATTTCTCCTACGAGCAGTACTTC
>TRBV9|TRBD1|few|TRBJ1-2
CASSDLGQGRGYTF
TGTGCCAGCAGCGACCTCGGACAGGGACGTGGCTACACCTTC
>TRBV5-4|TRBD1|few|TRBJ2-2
CASSRPGTGAGELFF
TGTGCCAGCAGCAGACCCGGGACAGGGGCCGGGGAGCTGTTTTTT
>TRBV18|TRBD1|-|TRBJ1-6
CASSQQGARSPLHF
TGTGCCAGCTCACAACAGGGGGCTAGATCACCCCTCCACTTT
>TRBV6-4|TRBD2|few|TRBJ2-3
CASSDSAGGGTDTQYF
TGTGCCAGCAGTGACTCTGCGGGGGGGGGCACAGATACGCAGTATTTT
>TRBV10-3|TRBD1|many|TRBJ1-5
CAISDGQGDQPQHF
TGTGCCATCAGTGACGGCCAGGGGGATCAGCCCCAGCATTTT
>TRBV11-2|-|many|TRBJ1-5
CASSLGTGFRERGRAQHF
TGTGCCAGCAGCTTAGGAACGGGATTCAGGGAGAGAGGTCGGGCCCAGCATTTT
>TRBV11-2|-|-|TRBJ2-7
CASSPPRDKVYEQYF
TGTGCCAGCAGCCCCCCCCGGGACAAGGTCTACGAGCAGTACTTC
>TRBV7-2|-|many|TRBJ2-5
CASSPRVLEETQYF
TGTGCCAGCAGCCCTAGGGTCTTGGAAGAGACCCAGTACTTC
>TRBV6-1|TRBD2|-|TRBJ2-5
CASSWGGSPETQYF
TGTGCCAGCTCATGGGGGGGGTCCCCCGAGACCCAGTACTTC
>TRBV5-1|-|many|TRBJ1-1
CASSLGGAEREAFF
TGCGCCAGCAGCTTGGGGGGAGCGGAACGTGAAGCTTTCTTT
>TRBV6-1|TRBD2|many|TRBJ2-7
CASSRRLAGTRNYEQYF
TGTGCCAGCAGTCGGAGACTAGCGGGGACCCGAAACTACGAGCAGTACTTC
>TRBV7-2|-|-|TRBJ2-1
CASSLAPKEGGDTESSYNEQFF
TGTGCCAGCAGCTTAGCCCCTAAAGAGGGGGGGGATACCGAAAGCTCCTACAATGAGCAGTTCTTC
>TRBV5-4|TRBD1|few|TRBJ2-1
CASSFQQGLSNEQFF
TGTGCCAGCAGCTTTCAACAGGGGCTTTCCAATGAGCAGTTCTTC
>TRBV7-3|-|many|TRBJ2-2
CASSEAGTKNTGELFF
TGTGCCAGCAGCGAAGCCGGGACAAAAAACACCGGGGAGCTGTTTTTT
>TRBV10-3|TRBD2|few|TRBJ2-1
CAIRPGLAYNEQFF
TGTGCCATCAGACCGGGACTAGCCTACAATGAGCAGTTCTTC
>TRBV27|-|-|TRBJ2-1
CASRPTGFYEQFF
TGTGCCAGCAGACCCACAGGGTTCTATGAGCAGTTCTTC
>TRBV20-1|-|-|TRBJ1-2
CSARRREGYTF
TGCAGTGCTAGAAGGAGGGAAGGCTACACCTTC
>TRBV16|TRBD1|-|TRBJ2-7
CASSQLDRGNEQYF
TGTGCCAGCAGCCAACTAGACAGGGGCAACGAGCAGTACTTC
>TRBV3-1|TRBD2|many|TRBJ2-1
CASSPPKWAGVYNEQFF
TGTGCCAGCAGCCCTCCTAAGTGGGCGGGAGTCTACAATGAGCAGTTCTTC
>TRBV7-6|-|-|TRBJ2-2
CASSLAYNTSTNTGELFF
TGTGCCAGCAGCTTAGCTTACAACACTTCTACGAACACCGGGGAGCTGTTTTTT
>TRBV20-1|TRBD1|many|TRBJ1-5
CSGVVGQGPNQPQHF
TGCAGTGGGGTGGTGGGACAGGGGCCCAATCAGCCCCAGCATTTT
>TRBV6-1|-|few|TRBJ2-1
CASSPIRDSYNEQFF
TGTGCCAGCAGCCCGATCCGGGATTCCTACAATGAGCAGTTCTTC
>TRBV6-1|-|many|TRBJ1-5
CASSPFGPNQPQHF
TGTGCCAGCAGTCCCTTTGGCCCAAATCAGCCCCAGCATTTT
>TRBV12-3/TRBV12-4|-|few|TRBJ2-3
CASSPRQAARDTQYF
TGTGCCAGCAGTCCGCGACAGGCCGCGAGGGATACGCAGTATTTT
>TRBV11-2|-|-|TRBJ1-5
CAGSLEAGVGQPQHF
TGTGCCGGCAGCTTAGAAGCCGGCGTCGGTCAGCCCCAGCATTTT
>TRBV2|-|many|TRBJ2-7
CASTRGQPYEQYF
TGTGCCAGCACTCGGGGTCAGCCCTACGAGCAGTACTTC
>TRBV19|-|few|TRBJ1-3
CASSIPRWNSGNTIYF
TGTGCCAGTAGTATACCCAGGTGGAACTCTGGAAACACCATATATTTT